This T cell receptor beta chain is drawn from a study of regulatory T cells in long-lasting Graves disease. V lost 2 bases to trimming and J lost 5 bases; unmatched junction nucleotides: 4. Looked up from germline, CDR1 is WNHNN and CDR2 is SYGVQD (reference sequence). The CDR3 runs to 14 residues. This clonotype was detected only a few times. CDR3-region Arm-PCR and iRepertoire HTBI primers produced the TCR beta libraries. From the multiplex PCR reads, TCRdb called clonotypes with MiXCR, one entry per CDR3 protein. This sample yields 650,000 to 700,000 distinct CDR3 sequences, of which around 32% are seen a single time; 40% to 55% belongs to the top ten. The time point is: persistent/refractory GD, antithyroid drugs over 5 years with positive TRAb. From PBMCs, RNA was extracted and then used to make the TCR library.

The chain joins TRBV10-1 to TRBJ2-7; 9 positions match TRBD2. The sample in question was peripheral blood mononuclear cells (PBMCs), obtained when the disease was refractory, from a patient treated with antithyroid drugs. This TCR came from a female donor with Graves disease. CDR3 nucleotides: TGCGCCAGCAGTGAGACCGGCGGGAGGGACGAGCAGTACTTC. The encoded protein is CASSETGGRDEQYF.